The present TCR beta chain was sequenced within a study of blood T cell repertoires in COVID-19. Study-level information: Acute and convalescent COVID-19 specimens originated in the United States, Italy and Spain. PBMCs, B-cell-depleted T cells, or T cells provided the cDNA or gDNA that made up the material.

Original analysis: Reference gene primer amplification gave estimated nucleated cell counts. Sequencing used immunoSEQ multiplex PCR; TCRdb keeps in-frame clones, though not all of them. V, J and clone size are taken as reported in that table, and D and trimming were inferred from the DNA itself. The sample carries approximately 76,000 clones, approximately 80% recorded once. The sequence derives from a woman aged 60-75 years with acute or convalescent COVID-19. Sequencing was performed on peripheral blood.

CDR3 nucleotides: TGCGCCAGCAGTGCTCCTAACGGGGGGGACAATGAGCAGTTCTTC. Translating it yields CASSAPNGGDNEQFF. The V and J genes are TRBV10-1 and TRBJ2-1; 8 nucleotides line up with TRBD2. The V gene's germline CDR1 is WNHNN and CDR2 SYGVQD (reference sequence). Trimming cost V 4 bases and J 5 bases; bases outside gene matches: 7. This CDR3 spans 15 amino acids.